This T cell receptor beta chain was documented in a study of immune evolution from preneoplasia to lung adenocarcinoma. The germline CDR1 and CDR2 sequences are SGHRS and YFSETQ. This CDR3 contains 16 residues. Trimming cost V 3 bases and J 4 bases; bases outside gene matches: 8. Histologic diagnosis was independently verified by two lung pathologists. Using immunoSEQ multiplex PCR, the repertoire was profiled, and TCRdb retains in-frame clones only, with some absent. The sample contains approximately 26,000 clones, 65% to 75% of which appear only once. A word on this clone: Its antigen is as yet unknown.

Overall study results and limits: Normal lung had the highest top T cell clone frequencies.

V gene TRBV5-1 combines with J gene TRBJ2-3, with 10 bases identical to TRBD1. Specimen: FFPE invasive lung adenocarcinoma tissue. This sequence was found in a person aged 55 to 70 with invasive lung adenocarcinoma. Some clones in this sample may be carry-over from other donors' samples. The CDR3: CASSSGTGVAPDTQYF. In nucleotides, the CDR3 is TGCGCCAGCAGCTCCGGGACAGGGGTAGCGCCAGATACGCAGTATTTT.